These 25 T cell receptor beta chains were sequenced from one sample in a study of CD8+ T cells in alopecia areata. Treatment in this sample: oral pan-JAK inhibitor, 5-10 mg twice daily. RNA was extracted and reverse transcribed into cDNA as the sequencing template. Libraries were prepared by immunoSEQ multiplex PCR; TCRdb keeps only in-frame clonotypes and omits some of them. The sample comprises over 100,000 clones, about half of which are singletons, and about 0.5% rests with the top ten. The sequencing used CD4+ T cells sorted from blood, collected at week 4, from a patient treated with tofacitinib. The receptors shown here come from a human donor with alopecia areata.

This clone has a handful of counts. The rearrangement joins TRBV5-1 to TRBJ1-1; 9 bases agree with TRBD1. Germline CDR1 SGHRS, CDR2 YFSETQ. This CDR3 contains 14 residues. V shed 4 bases and J 5 bases; nucleotides not matched to a gene: 6. CDR3 in amino acids: CASSEGQGWTEAFF. The CDR3 coding sequence is TGCGCCAGCAGCGAGGGACAGGGATGGACTGAAGCTTTCTTT.

CDR3 sequence: CAWSAAYGYTF. The DNA for the CDR3 is TGTGCCTGGAGCGCAGCTTATGGCTACACCTTC. The chain recombines TRBV30 with TRBJ1-2; D uncertain. Trimming removed 3 bases at V and 5 bases at J, with 7 bases between. Germline lookup yields CDR1 GTSNPN and CDR2 SVGIG (reference sequence). This CDR3 has 11 amino acids.

The chain has TRBV30 and TRBJ1-2, with a possible D match to TRBD1 (5 bases). V was cut by 0 bases and J by 8 bases, with 22 bases left in between. CDR3 length: 16 amino acids. Germline CDR1 is GTSNPN and CDR2 is SVGIG (reference sequence). CDR3 DNA sequence: TGTGCCTGGAGTGTATATGTGGTCGGCGACAGAGCGGGCTACACCTTC. It codes for CAWSVYVVGDRAGYTF.

The chain joins TRBV7-8 to TRBJ1-2, with 7 positions matching TRBD1. In germline, CDR1 is SGHVS, CDR2 FQNEAQ. The CDR3 is made up of 13 amino acids. V trimming: 4 bases; J trimming: 4 bases; junction bases outside the gene matches: 3. The chain's CDR3 is CASSSRTGYGYTF. Written as DNA, the CDR3 is TGTGCCAGCAGCTCCAGGACAGGCTATGGCTACACCTTC.

The genes are TRBV27 and TRBJ2-3, with D hard to call. Trimming left V 0 bases short and J 3 bases short, with 7 bases between. CDR3 length: 14 residues. The germline gives CDR1 MNHEY, CDR2 SMNVEV (reference sequence). In nucleotides, the CDR3 is TGTGCCAGCAGTTTATCTCCCGTAACAGATACGCAGTATTTT. It specifies CASSLSPVTDTQYF.

This chain connects TRBV12-5 to TRBJ1-4; TRBD1 is a possible D gene (5 bases). This CDR3 has 15 amino acids. Trimming removed 3 bases from V and 7 bases from J, with 15 bases in between. CDR1 is LGHNT, CDR2 FRNRAP, per germline. The CDR3 sequence: CASGFAEDIGEKLFF. Written as DNA, the CDR3 is TGTGCTAGTGGTTTTGCTGAGGACATTGGTGAAAAACTGTTTTTT.

This clone was found once. The chain joins TRBV7-3 to TRBJ2-5; D not certain. The germline V gene encodes CDR1 SGHTA and CDR2 FQGTGA. Trimming took off 2 bases at V and 4 bases at J, with 5 bases between the two ends. This CDR3 has 12 residues. CDR3 DNA sequence: TGTGCCAGCAGCTTATACGGAGAGACCCAGTACTTC. Protein: CASSLYGETQYF.

The chain uses TRBV30 and TRBJ1-1; no definite D call. Deletions cut 2 bases from V and 10 bases from J, with 23 bases between. This CDR3 has 15 residues. Germline V gene lookup returns CDR1 GTSNPN and CDR2 SVGIG (reference sequence). The CDR3 DNA reads TGTGCCTGGAGTTTTAAGGCCTCGAATCCAATCGGAGCTTTCTTT. This sequence encodes CAWSFKASNPIGAFF.

In DNA form, the CDR3 reads TGCAGCGTAGCGACTAGGTTGAGGTACGAGCAGTACTTC. Its protein product is CSVATRLRYEQYF. This chain uses TRBV29-1 with TRBJ2-7, with D tentatively TRBD2 (6 bases). CDR1 and CDR2 from the germline V gene are SQVTM and ANQGSEA. V was trimmed by 6 bases and J by 4 bases, leaving 16 bases between them. The CDR3 runs to 13 residues.

The V and J genes are TRBV7-3 and TRBJ1-2; no reliable D call. The germline V gene encodes CDR1 SGHTA and CDR2 FQGTGA. This CDR3 has 13 residues. Trimming left V 2 bases short and J 3 bases short, with 7 bases between. The CDR3 DNA is TGTGCCAGCAGCTTATTGACCGACTATGGCTACACCTTC. Translating it yields CASSLLTDYGYTF. Complete variable domain (other parts from reference TRBV7-3 and TRBJ1-2): GAGVSQTPSNKVTEKGKYVELRCDPISGHTALYWYRQSLGQGPEFLIYFQGTGAADDSGLPNDRFFAVRPEGSVSTLKIQRTERGDSAVYLCASSLLTDYGYTFGSGTRLTVV.

This rearrangement joins TRBV30 to TRBJ1-1, with D tentatively TRBD1 (6 bases). Germline assignment: CDR1 GTSNPN and CDR2 SVGIG (reference sequence). V gave up 0 bases and J gave up 9 bases, with 14 bases separating them. There are 13 residues in the CDR3. The CDR3 bases are TGTGCCTGGAGTGTAGGGGGGCACTCCCAAGCTTTCTTT. Protein product: CAWSVGGHSQAFF. Combining the CDR3 with reference TRBV30 and TRBJ1-1 gives the whole variable domain SQTIHQWPATLVQPVGSPLSLECTVEGTSNPNLYWYRQAAGRGLQLLFYSVGIGQISSEVPQNLSASRPQDRQFILSSKKLLLSDSGFYLCAWSVGGHSQAFFGQGTRLTVV.

The sample holds a few counts of this clone. The chain employs TRBV4-1 and TRBJ2-3; 8 nucleotides agree with TRBD2. The V gene's germline CDR1 is MGHRA and CDR2 YSYEKL. The CDR3 has 14 residues. J was trimmed by 8 bases and V by 1 base; bases with no gene match: 5. The CDR3 loop is CASSQAGGAPTQYF. CDR3 coding DNA: TGCGCCAGCAGCCAAGCCGGGGGGGCCCCTACGCAGTATTTT.

This clone showed up many times. V and J are TRBV6-5 and TRBJ1-5; TRBD1 might be the D (5 bases). The germline V gene has CDR1 MNHEY and CDR2 SVGAGI. With 6 bases removed from V and 7 bases from J, the gap between germline ends came to 13 bases. The CDR3 totals 13 residues. The CDR3 region has the DNA TGTGCCAGCAGAGGCAGGGAGAACCAGCCCCAGCATTTT. Translation: CASRGRENQPQHF.

This clone has only a few counts. The V and J genes are TRBV7-9 and TRBJ1-1; D uncertain. V lost 5 bases and J 0 bases, leaving 13 bases between the germline ends. The CDR3 contains 15 residues. The V gene's germline CDR1 is SEHNR and CDR2 FQNEAQ (reference sequence). Here the CDR3 reads CASSQTTDLNTEAFF. The CDR3 DNA reads TGTGCCAGCAGCCAAACAACAGACTTGAACACTGAAGCTTTCTTT.

A few counts support this clone. The rearrangement links TRBV19 to TRBJ1-2; no firm D call. Between the trimmed V and J ends, which lost 7 bases and 1 base, there was a span of 13 bases. Germline CDR1 LNHDA, CDR2 SQIVND (reference sequence). CDR3 size: 14 residues. The CDR3 coding sequence is TGTGCCAGTACATACACAGCCTTTAACTATGGCTACACCTTC. It translates to CASTYTAFNYGYTF.

The chain combines TRBV30 with TRBJ1-4, with unresolved D. The germline V gene has CDR1 GTSNPN and CDR2 SVGIG (reference sequence). The CDR3 spans 12 residues. Trimming took off 5 bases at V and 4 bases at J, with 8 bases between the two ends. The CDR3 loop is CAWSNLNEKLFF. CDR3 sequence (DNA): TGTGCCTGGTCGAACCTTAATGAAAAACTGTTTTTT.

A single count supports this clone. The chain couples TRBV30 to TRBJ2-7; D gene uncertain. The CDR3 has 9 residues. CDR1 is GTSNPN and CDR2 is SVGIG in the germline V gene (reference sequence). Trimming left V 8 bases short and J 5 bases short, with 7 bases between. In DNA form, the CDR3 reads TGTGCCGCCTCGAACGAGCAGTACTTC. Its translation is CAASNEQYF.

The rearrangement joins TRBV5-1 to TRBJ1-2; possible D gene TRBD1, 6 bases. With 0 bases removed from V and 6 bases from J, the gap between germline ends came to 12 bases. CDR1 and CDR2 from the germline V gene are SGHRS and YFSETQ. The CDR3 is 14 amino acids. The CDR3 bases are TGCGCCAGCAGCTTGGGGTCCAGGGGCGATGGCTACACCTTC. This gives the protein CASSLGSRGDGYTF.

This sequence joins TRBV7-3 and TRBJ1-2; 7 positions match TRBD1. The CDR3 runs 13 residues. Per the germline V gene, CDR1 is SGHTA and CDR2 is FQGTGA. Trimming at V came to 4 bases and at J to 8 bases, leaving 7 bases not matched to a gene. CDR3 nucleotides: TGTGCCAGCAGCTCACAGGGGAGACAGGGCTACACCTTC. Translated, it gives CASSSQGRQGYTF.

The V and J genes are TRBV11-2 and TRBJ1-2; no reliable D call. The CDR3 spans 14 residues. Germline loops: CDR1 SGHAT, CDR2 FQNNGV. Trimming took off 4 bases at V and 10 bases at J, with 19 bases between the two ends. CDR3 in DNA: TGTGCCAGCAGCTCTCCACCCGGGCAGAGGCACTACACCTTC. Translating it yields CASSSPPGQRHYTF.

The V call is TRBV30, the J call TRBJ2-1; 9 positions match TRBD1. CDR3 size: 13 residues. V gave up 5 bases and J gave up 4 bases; unmatched junction bases: 3. Germline V CDR1 and CDR2: GTSNPN, SVGIG (reference sequence). CDR3 nucleotides: TGTGCCTGGGGGACAGGGTGGTACAATGAGCAGTTCTTC. Translated, it gives CAWGTGWYNEQFF.

The chain recombines TRBV4-1 with TRBJ1-4; D not certain. Trimming removed 2 bases at V and 8 bases at J, with 9 bases between. Germline loops: CDR1 MGHRA, CDR2 YSYEKL. The CDR3 runs to 13 residues. The CDR3, as DNA: TGCGCCAGCAGCCAACTTCCTAGGGAAAAACTGTTTTTT. It yields the protein CASSQLPREKLFF.

Of note for this clone: The sample holds other DNA sequences that translate to the same CDR3. This sequence joins TRBV30 and TRBJ1-1; D ambiguous. V was clipped by 2 bases and J by 1 base, with 5 bases between them. Germline V CDR1 and CDR2: GTSNPN, SVGIG (reference sequence). The CDR3 spans 12 residues. The CDR3 reads CAWSRQNTEAFF. The CDR3 bases are TGTGCCTGGAGTCGCCAGAACACTGAAGCTTTCTTT.

The V gene is TRBV29-1, the J gene TRBJ1-4; D remains unclear. The CDR3 sequence is 12 residues long. Deletions cut 6 bases from V and 3 bases from J, with 8 bases between. CDR1 SQVTM and CDR2 ANQGSEA come from the germline V gene. Here the CDR3 reads CSVRMANEKLFF. The CDR3 DNA sequence: TGCAGCGTGCGGATGGCTAATGAAAAACTGTTTTTT.

This rearrangement joins TRBV9 to TRBJ2-1, with 13 positions matching TRBD2. The ends lost 3 bases at V and 1 base at J; junction bases unmatched: 10. Germline V CDR1 and CDR2: SGDLS, YYNGEE. The CDR3 consists of 19 residues. CDR3 DNA sequence: TGTGCCAGCAGCGATCCCGGGACTAGCGGGGAACGTTCCTACAATGAGCAGTTCTTC. Its translation: CASSDPGTSGERSYNEQFF.